This T cell receptor beta chain derives from a study of blood T cell repertoires in COVID-19. About the research overall: From the United States, Italy and Spain came samples of acute and convalescent COVID-19.

Trimming cost V 3 bases and J 8 bases; bases outside gene matches: 5. CDR3 length equals 13 residues. Germline CDR1 SGHTA, CDR2 FQGNSA. In the study's own analysis: Amplification with reference gene primers provided the estimates of nucleated cell counts. Here immunoSEQ multiplex PCR was the method, and the copy in TCRdb shows in-frame clones only, minus some. V and J calls and clone size are as listed in that table; D and trimming were resolved from the DNA. Of fewer than 200,000 clones listed, roughly 86% are singletons. Sequenced: peripheral blood. The chain is built from TRBV7-2 and TRBJ1-2; 8 bases are a match to TRBD1. The sequence derives from a man aged 40-49 years who had recovered from COVID-19. DNA of the CDR3: TGTGCCAGCAGCTTTCAGGGGGCCGGGGGCTACACCTTC. Translation: CASSFQGAGGYTF.